This T cell receptor beta chain was sequenced during a study of metastatic and nonmetastatic thyroid tumors. Study summary: Repertoires of blood and of tissue (tumor or nodule) from malignant and benign thyroid patients were compared. Study findings and constraints: Relative to benign nodules, malignant thyroid tumors were reportedly characterized by significantly elevated TCR beta diversity in blood and tumor.

Before thyroid surgery, none of the patients had received any treatment. As handled by the study authors: A distant-metastasis classifier for papillary thyroid cancer was built using CDR3 differences across clinicopathological groups. TCRdb re-called the PCR reads with MiXCR. TCRdb's processing, not the authors' own work, is the source of the V and J calls. The repertoire holds around 17,000 clones, with roughly 26% as singletons. The CDR3 runs 15 residues. V lost 4 bases to trimming and J lost 0 bases, with 15 bases between them. In germline, CDR1 is DFQATT, CDR2 SNEGSKA (reference sequence). For this clone: Its antigen is unknown.

The chain is built from TRBV20-1 and TRBJ1-1; D is ambiguous. Sequences were obtained from adjacent normal tissue. The sequence was obtained from a female donor with papillary thyroid cancer or a benign thyroid nodule (not recorded which). Some clones in this sample may be carry-over from other donors' samples. CDR3 sequence (DNA): TGCAGTGCTAAGGTCGGCCGCCGATTGAACACTGAAGCTTTCTTT. It yields the protein CSAKVGRRLNTEAFF.